This TCR beta chain is from a study of blood T cells in healthy people across ages. Findings of the study overall: While age rose, TCR beta diversity per million T cells dropped in a roughly linear way.

Germline CDR1 reads SQVTM; CDR2 reads ANQGSEA. The CDR3 consists of 12 residues. V lost 5 bases and J lost 1, with 7 bases in between. Using a J-beta primer mix together with a sample-barcoded 5' primer, a second PCR was run for about 7 to 12 cycles. Every cDNA was tagged by a template-switch adaptor with 12 random nucleotides. In TCRdb, the 5' RACE reads were re-called with MiXCR into one record per CDR3 protein. The sample carries 600,000 to 850,000 distinct CDR3 sequences, more than 40% recorded once. Points on this clonotype: Its specificity is not known.

The chain couples TRBV29-1 to TRBJ2-3; D gene uncertain. Sequencing was done on a sample of blood. The source is an older woman in good health. In DNA, the CDR3 is TGCAGCGTTTCAGCCGGCACAGATACGCAGTATTTT. Its translation: CSVSAGTDTQYF.